Each of the 4 T cell receptor beta chains below was sequenced from the same sample in a study of T cell responses to AZD1222 COVID-19 vaccine. Assay: immunoSEQ multiplex PCR; the TCRdb copy retains only in-frame clones and omits some. The data contain about 130,000 clones, roughly 90% of them singletons. Sequencing used peripheral blood, obtained on day 0 of AZD1222 vaccination. These receptors were obtained from an adult in good health.

This clone turned up a few times. This chain links TRBV27 with TRBJ2-1; possibly TRBD1 for D (5 bases). Trimming removed 7 bases from V and 5 bases from J, with 9 bases in between. Germline V gene sequence: CDR1 MNHEY, CDR2 SMNVEV (reference sequence). This CDR3 is built from 12 residues. The CDR3, as DNA: TGTGCCAGCAACAGGAATAACAATGAGCAGTTCTTC. This translates into CASNRNNNEQFF.

This chain joins TRBV27 and TRBJ2-6; D is ambiguous. The V gene lost 4 bases and the J gene lost 2 bases, with 9 bases spanning the gap. The CDR3 covers 15 residues. Germline values: CDR1 MNHEY, CDR2 SMNVEV (reference sequence). The CDR3 here is CASSSLGTGANVLTF. CDR3 nucleotide sequence: TGTGCCAGCAGTTCCCTAGGCACTGGGGCCAACGTCCTGACTTTC.

This chain links TRBV5-4 with TRBJ1-2, with D perhaps TRBD1 (5 bases). The CDR3 loop spans 15 amino acids. V lost 4 bases, J lost 3 bases, and 16 bases lay in between. CDR1 and CDR2 from the germline V gene are SGHNT and YYREEE (reference sequence). CDR3 sequence: CASSPLGLQDYGYTF. The DNA for the CDR3 is TGTGCCAGCAGCCCGTTGGGACTTCAGGACTATGGCTACACCTTC.

The sample holds one count of this clone. The chain employs TRBV11-1 and TRBJ2-3, with TRBD2 identical over 7 bases. CDR3 length: 16 amino acids. Germline V gene data show CDR1 as SGHAT and CDR2 as FQDESV (reference sequence). J was trimmed by 7 bases and V by 1 base; bases with no gene match: 11. DNA for the CDR3: TGTGCCAGCAGCTTAGACCTTAGCGGACTAGGGAATACGCAGTATTTT. Its translation: CASSLDLSGLGNTQYF.